This T cell receptor beta chain was recovered during a study of blood T cells in healthy people across ages. Every sample yielded at least 6 million isolated PBMCs. The sample holds a few counts of this clonotype. Its antigen is undetermined. Points from the study as a whole: Diversity of TCR beta per million T cells declined in a roughly linear way with age.

For the second PCR, which ran for about 6 to 11 cycles, a sample-barcoded 5' primer and a J-beta primer mix were used. MiXCR, applied by TCRdb to the 5' RACE reads, yields one record per CDR3 protein. The data hold about 730,000 distinct CDR3 sequences, with approximately 39% observed a single time. Per the germline V gene, CDR1 is MGHDK and CDR2 is SYGVNS. The CDR3 spans 19 residues. The chain links TRBV25-1 to TRBJ2-4, with D perhaps TRBD1 or TRBD2 (6 bases each). The J call may be in error: the DNA end matches TRBJ2-7 better. Sequenced material: blood. This receptor was obtained from a woman in her sixties or seventies in good health. Written as DNA, the CDR3 is TGTGCCAGCAGTGAAAAAGGGGGGAGATGGGCGGGTGAATCCTACGAGCAGTACTTC. Translating gives CASSEKGGRWAGESYEQYF.